This entry concerns a single T cell receptor beta chain. This clonotype is classified as medium-sized (0.01 to 0.1%). The antigen it recognizes is unknown. Base quality data are lacking; no much larger clone is found one base away. These data are taken from a study of T-cell reconstitution after alpha-beta-depleted transplantation in children (dated by TCRdb to about 2016). Looking at the study overall: The study quantitatively tracked T-cell immune reconstitution after TCRalphabeta/CD19-depleted allogeneic hematopoietic cell transplantation in children using TCR repertoire profiling.

Compared with germline, V lacks 5 bases and J lacks 4 bases; bases without a gene match: 4. Including the terminal cysteine and phenylalanine, the CDR3 comprises 12 residues. Only CDR3 DNA is held: 36 bases, read in frame from base 1. The CDR1 and CDR2 encoded by the germline V gene are SQVTM and ANQGSEA. The method behind the library was PCR. Data came from an Illumina HiSeq 2500. TCR libraries were prepared with molecular barcoding, using unique molecular identifiers to normalize TCRbeta repertoire quantification. Using fastp trimming at Q25 and MiXCR clonotype assembly, TCRdb reanalyzed the public sequencing data and kept in-frame beta chains. Entries that share a CDR3 protein sequence are merged under the most common genes and DNA. The sample table lists more than 15,000 distinct CDR3 sequences, approximately 4.9% of them with a count of one. Approximately 6.9% of the sample is in the top ten clones.

Interpreted using the paper, the treatment or condition label stands for: allogeneic hematopoietic cell transplantation with graft depleted of TCRalphabeta T cells and CD19 B cells. TCRalphabeta/CD19-depleted allogeneic hematopoietic cell grafts were given to the transplant recipients, all of whom were children. Results the study describes overall, beyond this receptor: Over the following months the frequencies of hyperexpanded clones went down, and after one year T-cell counts and TCRbeta diversity were mostly credited to newly produced T cells. About two months after transplant, the apparently early recovery of alphabetaT-cell counts reportedly depended on just several hundred clones that had expanded rapidly and came from non-depleted graft cells. In some patients, the high TCRbeta diversity seen at day 60 was put down to recipient T cells and intrathymic progenitors that had survived conditioning.

In this chain, TRBV29-1 is recombined with TRBJ2-7; 8 junctional bases match TRBD2. The sample in question was PBMCs, obtained before TCRalphabeta/CD19-depleted stem cell transplant. The sequence was collected from a boy aged 5-17 years with acute lymphoblastic leukemia, due to receive a stem cell transplant. The DNA sequence is as follows: TGCAGCGTTATCATAGCGGGGTACGAGCAGTACTTC. The resulting protein is CSVIIAGYEQYF.